This entry features one T cell receptor beta chain sequence. Germline CDR1 is MDHEN and CDR2 is SYDVKM. The V and J ends lost 3 bases and 0 bases respectively, with 6 bases between them. This CDR3 contains 14 residues. The sample belongs to a study of shared clonotypes between healthy human individuals. The data were produced by immunoSEQ multiplex PCR, yet TCRdb's version contains in-frame clones alone and is incomplete. Seen here are about 980,000 clones, approximately 80% observed once, and the top ten hold 1.5%. The split of CD4+ cells yielded CD45RA+ naive and CD45RA-negative memory subsets. Sequenced: memory CD4+ T cells sorted from blood. Noted subset: CD45RA-negative fraction. The receptor was isolated from a young man in good health. V and J are TRBV28 and TRBJ1-5; D call uncertain. The CDR3 bases are TGTGCCAGCAGTTTTGGGGATAGCAATCAGCCCCAGCATTTT. This encodes CASSFGDSNQPQHF.